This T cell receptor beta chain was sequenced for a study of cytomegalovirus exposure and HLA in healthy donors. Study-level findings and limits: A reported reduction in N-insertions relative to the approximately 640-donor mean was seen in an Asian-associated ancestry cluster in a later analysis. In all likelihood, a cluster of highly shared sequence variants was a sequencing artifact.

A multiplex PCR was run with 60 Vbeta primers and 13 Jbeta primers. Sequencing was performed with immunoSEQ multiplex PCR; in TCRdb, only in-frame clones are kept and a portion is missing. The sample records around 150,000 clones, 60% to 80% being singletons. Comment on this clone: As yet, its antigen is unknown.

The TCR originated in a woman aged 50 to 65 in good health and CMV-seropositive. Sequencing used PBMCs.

This CDR3 reads CASSFDRVGSGEKLFF. The DNA of the CDR3 is TGTGCCAGCAGTTTCGACAGGGTTGGTAGTGGTGAAAAACTGTTTTTT. The chain recombines TRBV6-5 with TRBJ1-4; the match to TRBD1 covers 7 bases. The V gene's germline CDR1 is MNHEY and CDR2 SVGAGI. This CDR3 is built from 16 residues. The V gene end was trimmed by 4 bases and the J gene end by 7 bases; junction bases not matched to a gene: 12.